This is a list of T cell receptor beta chains from one sample in a study of stem cell transplantation in POMP-related autoinflammatory disease. Clones were read by immunoSEQ multiplex PCR, and TCRdb kept only the in-frame ones, dropping some. This table holds around 9,000 clones, about 88% found once. The material sequenced was CD8+ T cells from PBMCs, taken after stem cell transplantation. The receptors were sampled from a human patient with POMP-related autoinflammation and immune dysregulation (PRAID). Some T cells may be provided by the graft donor. Each CDR3 is given with its conserved first and last residue. D genes are given only for firm matches. A clone size is listed for some rows: how often the clone was seen (once, few, many), or a class if it is expanded.

NA TRBJ1-1 NA TRBV30 TGTGCCTGGAGTGTATCGGGGATATCTTTCTTT CAWSVSGISFF
NA TRBJ1-1 NA TRBV6-5 TGTGCCAGCAGGCAAGACAGGATGAACACTGAAGCTTTCTTT CASRQDRMNTEAFF
TRBD2 TRBJ2-3 NA TRBV10-3 TGTGCCATCAGTGAGTGGAGGGGGCTAGCGGGAGGTACAGATACGCAGTATTTT CAISEWRGLAGGTDTQYF
NA TRBJ2-7 once TRBV29-1 TGCAGCGCCCACTTTGGCTACGAGCAGTACTTC CSAHFGYEQYF
NA TRBJ1-5 NA TRBV27 TGTGCCAGCAGTTTATCCCCCAGTCAGCCCCAGCATTTT CASSLSPSQPQHF
NA TRBJ2-1 NA TRBV5-1 TGCGCCAGCAGCTTGGCCCCTAGCTCCTACAATGAGCAGTTCTTC CASSLAPSSYNEQFF
TRBD1 TRBJ2-1 NA TRBV6-5 TGTGCCAGCAGTATCACAGGGGGATCCCGCAATGAGCAGTTCTTC CASSITGGSRNEQFF
NA TRBJ2-1 NA TRBV3-1/TRBV3-2 TGTGCCAGCAGCCAAGATCTGGAGACAGGAATCATGTCCTACAATGAGCAGTTCTTC CASSQDLETGIMSYNEQFF
NA TRBJ2-2 NA TRBV19 TGTGCCAGTAGTATCGGTACCGGGGAGCTGTTTTTT CASSIGTGELFF
NA TRBJ2-7 NA TRBV6-1 TGTGCCAGCAGTGTGACTTCCGCCTCCAGCTCCTACGAGCAGTACTTC CASSVTSASSSYEQYF
NA TRBJ1-5 NA TRBV4-1 TGCGCCAGCAGCCAAGATCTGGGTTTGAAGCCCCAGCATTTT CASSQDLGLKPQHF
NA TRBJ2-2 NA TRBV19 TGTGCCGCGGGCTACACCGGGGAGCTGTTTTTT CAAGYTGELFF
NA TRBJ2-3 NA TRBV14 TGTGCCAGCAGCCCAGCTAGTTTTACGGATACGCAGTATTTT CASSPASFTDTQYF
TRBD1 TRBJ2-7 NA TRBV19 TGTGCCAGTAGTGTCACAGGGGGCGAGACCTACGAGCAGTACTTC CASSVTGGETYEQYF
NA TRBJ2-1 NA TRBV19 TGTGCCAGTAGTATGATGCTGGGTTCCAATGAGCAGTTCTTC CASSMMLGSNEQFF
TRBD2 TRBJ2-1 NA TRBV27 TGTGCCAGCAGTTTATCGCTGTTTATTGGGACTAGCGGGAGAGGTCCTGAGCAGTTCTTC CASSLSLFIGTSGRGPEQFF
TRBD2 TRBJ2-7 few TRBV15 TGTGCCACCAGCAGCGAGCGGGGTGCCTACGAGCAGTACTTC CATSSERGAYEQYF
NA TRBJ2-1 NA TRBV11-2 TGTGCCAGCAGCTTAGGGACAGTCTCCTACAATGAGCAGTTCTTC CASSLGTVSYNEQFF
NA TRBJ2-7 NA TRBV28 TGTGCCAGCAGCCCAGACACCGAGCAGTACTTC CASSPDTEQYF
TRBD2 TRBJ2-1 NA TRBV27 TGTGCCAGCAGTTTATCGGGGACTAGCACCTACAATGAGCAGTTCTTC CASSLSGTSTYNEQFF
NA TRBJ1-1 NA TRBV2 TGTGCCAGCAGTGAAGGGGTTTCAGGGGTCGAAACGGCTTTCTTT CASSEGVSGVETAFF
NA TRBJ2-1 large TRBV7-8 TGTGCCAGCAGCTCCACTAGCGAGCAGTTCTTC CASSSTSEQFF
NA TRBJ2-3 once TRBV12-3/TRBV12-4 TGTGCCAGCAGCCATGGGGGTGCAGATACGCAGTATTTT CASSHGGADTQYF
NA TRBJ2-2 NA TRBV24-1 TGTGCCACCTCCGACTTTGGGTCCGGGGAGCTGTTTTTT CATSDFGSGELFF
NA TRBJ2-2 NA TRBV19 TGTGCCAGTAGTATAGCAGGGGTGAACACCGGGGAGCTGTTTTTT CASSIAGVNTGELFF
TRBD1 TRBJ1-5 NA TRBV19 TGTGCCAGCATACCGGGACAGAGCAATCAGCCCCAGCATTTT CASIPGQSNQPQHF
TRBD1 TRBJ1-1 NA TRBV6-5 TGTGCCAGCAGTTACTCCCCGGACAGGCTGAACGCTTTCTTT CASSYSPDRLNAFF
NA TRBJ2-1 NA TRBV25-1 TGTGCCAGCAGTGCCACCTCCTACAATGAGCAGTTCTTC CASSATSYNEQFF
TRBD1 TRBJ1-5 NA TRBV7-9 TGTGCCAGTTCACAGGGACAGGGACCACAGCCCCAGCATTTT CASSQGQGPQPQHF
NA TRBJ1-5 NA TRBV27 TGTGCCAGCAGTTTAATGCAGGGTAGCAATCAGCCCCAGCATTTT CASSLMQGSNQPQHF
TRBD2 TRBJ2-3 NA TRBV7-2 TGTGCCAGCAGCGCTGGGACTAGCGTCGGTGGAGATACGCAGTATTTT CASSAGTSVGGDTQYF
NA TRBJ1-5 once TRBV4-1 TGCGCCAGCAGCCAAGTGTACGCCGCGCAGCCCCAGCATTTT CASSQVYAAQPQHF
TRBD2 TRBJ2-3 NA TRBV3-1/TRBV3-2 TGTGCCAGCAGCCCGCTGGTAGCGGGGATTGGTACGCAGTATTTT CASSPLVAGIGTQYF
NA TRBJ1-1 NA TRBV5-6 TGTGCCAGCAGCTTGAACAGGGAGAACACTGAAGCTTTCTTT CASSLNRENTEAFF
NA TRBJ2-1 NA TRBV19 TGTGCCAGTAGCCTACAGGGTTGGAATGAGCAGTTCTTC CASSLQGWNEQFF
TRBD2 TRBJ2-2 NA TRBV15 TGTGCCACCAGCAGAGCTCGGGAGGGGGGCACCGGGGAGCTGTTTTTT CATSRAREGGTGELFF
NA TRBJ2-1 NA TRBV28 TGTGCCAGCAGTCTCCAATGGACAGCTTACAATGAGCAGTTCTTC CASSLQWTAYNEQFF
TRBD2 TRBJ2-1 NA TRBV27 TGTGCCAGCAGTTTTGGACTAGCGGGGGACAATGAGCAGTTCTTC CASSFGLAGDNEQFF
NA TRBJ1-3 NA TRBV5-5 TGTGCCAGCAGTTACCCGGGAGCCGGAAATACCATATATTTT CASSYPGAGNTIYF